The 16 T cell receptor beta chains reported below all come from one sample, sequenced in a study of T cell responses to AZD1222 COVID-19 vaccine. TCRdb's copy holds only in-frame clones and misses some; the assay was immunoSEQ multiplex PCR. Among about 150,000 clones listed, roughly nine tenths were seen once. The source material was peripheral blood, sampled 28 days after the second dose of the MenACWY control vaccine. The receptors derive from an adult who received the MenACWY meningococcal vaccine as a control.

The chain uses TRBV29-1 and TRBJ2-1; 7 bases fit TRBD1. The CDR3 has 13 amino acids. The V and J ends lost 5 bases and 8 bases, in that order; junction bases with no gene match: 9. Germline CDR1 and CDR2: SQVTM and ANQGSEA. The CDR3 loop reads CSVPEGARDEQFF. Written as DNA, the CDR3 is TGCAGCGTTCCTGAGGGGGCCAGGGATGAGCAGTTCTTC.

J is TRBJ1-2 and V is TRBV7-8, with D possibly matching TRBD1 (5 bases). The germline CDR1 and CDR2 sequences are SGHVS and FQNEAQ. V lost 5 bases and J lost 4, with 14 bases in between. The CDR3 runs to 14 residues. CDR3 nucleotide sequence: TGTGCCAGCAGCGGCCCAGGAGGGGCCTATGGCTACACCTTC. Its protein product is CASSGPGGAYGYTF.

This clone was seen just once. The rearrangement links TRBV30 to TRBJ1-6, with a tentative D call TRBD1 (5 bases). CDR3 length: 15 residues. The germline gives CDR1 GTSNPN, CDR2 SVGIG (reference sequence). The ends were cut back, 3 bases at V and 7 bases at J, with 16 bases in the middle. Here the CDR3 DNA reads TGTGCCTGGAGAGGAGACTACGGGGACAATTCACCCCTCCACTTT. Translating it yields CAWRGDYGDNSPLHF.

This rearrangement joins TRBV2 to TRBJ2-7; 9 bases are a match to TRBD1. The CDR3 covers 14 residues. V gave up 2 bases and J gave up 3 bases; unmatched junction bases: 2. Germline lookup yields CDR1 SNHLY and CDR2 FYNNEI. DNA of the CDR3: TGTGCCAGCAGTGAAAGGACAGGGGTCTACGAGCAGTACTTC. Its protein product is CASSERTGVYEQYF.

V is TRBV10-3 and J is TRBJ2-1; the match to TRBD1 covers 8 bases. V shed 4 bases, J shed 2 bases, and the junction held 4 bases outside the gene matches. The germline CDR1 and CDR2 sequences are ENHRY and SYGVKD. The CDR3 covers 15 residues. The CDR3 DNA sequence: TGTGCCATCAGTGGGGACAGGACAACCTACAATGAGCAGTTCTTC. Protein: CAISGDRTTYNEQFF.

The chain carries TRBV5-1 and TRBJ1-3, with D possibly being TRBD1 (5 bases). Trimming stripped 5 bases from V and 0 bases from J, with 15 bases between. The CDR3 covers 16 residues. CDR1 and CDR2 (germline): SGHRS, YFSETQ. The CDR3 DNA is TGCGCCAGCAGTAATCCCGGACAATCCTCTGGAAACACCATATATTTT. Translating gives CASSNPGQSSGNTIYF.

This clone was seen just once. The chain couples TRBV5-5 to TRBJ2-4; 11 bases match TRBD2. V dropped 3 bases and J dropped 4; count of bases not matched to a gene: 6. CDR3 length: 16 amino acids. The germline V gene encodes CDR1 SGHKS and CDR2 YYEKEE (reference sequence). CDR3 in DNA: TGTGCCAGCAGCTACCCGACTAGCGGGGAGAAAAACATTCAGTACTTC. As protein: CASSYPTSGEKNIQYF.

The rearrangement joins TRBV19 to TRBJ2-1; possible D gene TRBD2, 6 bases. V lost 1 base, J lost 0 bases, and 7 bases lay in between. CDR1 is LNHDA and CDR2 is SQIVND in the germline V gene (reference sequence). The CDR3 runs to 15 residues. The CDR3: CASSIGGGSYNEQFF. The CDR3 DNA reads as TGTGCCAGTAGTATAGGGGGAGGCTCCTACAATGAGCAGTTCTTC.

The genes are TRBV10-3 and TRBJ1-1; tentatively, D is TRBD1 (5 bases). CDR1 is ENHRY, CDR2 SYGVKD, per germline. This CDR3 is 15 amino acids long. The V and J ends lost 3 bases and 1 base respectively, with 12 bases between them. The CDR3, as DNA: TGTGCCATCAGTGAAAGAGGGGTCCCGAACACTGAAGCTTTCTTT. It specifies CAISERGVPNTEAFF.

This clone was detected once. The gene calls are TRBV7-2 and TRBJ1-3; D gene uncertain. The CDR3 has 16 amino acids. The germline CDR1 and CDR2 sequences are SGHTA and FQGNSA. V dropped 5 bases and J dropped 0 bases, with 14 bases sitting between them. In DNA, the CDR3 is TGTGCCAGCAGCCGTGACGCAGGCGCCTCTGGAAACACCATATATTTT. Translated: CASSRDAGASGNTIYF.

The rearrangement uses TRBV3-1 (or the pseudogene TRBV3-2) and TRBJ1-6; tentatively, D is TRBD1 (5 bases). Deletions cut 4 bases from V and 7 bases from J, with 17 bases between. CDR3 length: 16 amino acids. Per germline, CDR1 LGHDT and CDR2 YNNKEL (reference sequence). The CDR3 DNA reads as TGTGCCAGCAGCCGCTTTGGGGCGGGGGAAAATTCACCCCTCCACTTT. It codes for CASSRFGAGENSPLHF.

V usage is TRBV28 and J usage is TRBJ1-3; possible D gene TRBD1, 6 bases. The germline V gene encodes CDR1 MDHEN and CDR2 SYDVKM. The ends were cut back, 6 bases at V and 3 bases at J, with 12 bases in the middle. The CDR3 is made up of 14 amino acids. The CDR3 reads CASRRDINGNTIYF. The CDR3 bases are TGTGCCAGCAGACGGGACATCAATGGAAACACCATATATTTT.

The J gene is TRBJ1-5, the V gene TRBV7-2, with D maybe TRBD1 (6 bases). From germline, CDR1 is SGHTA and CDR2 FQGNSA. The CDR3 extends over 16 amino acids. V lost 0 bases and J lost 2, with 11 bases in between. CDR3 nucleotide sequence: TGTGCCAGCAGCTTAGCTCCAAGGGGGGGCAATCAGCCCCAGCATTTT. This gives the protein CASSLAPRGGNQPQHF.

The CDR3 nucleotides read TGCGCCAGCAGCTTTGACAGGGACGCGCGAGGCTACACCTTC. Translation: CASSFDRDARGYTF. This chain connects TRBV5-1 to TRBJ1-2; 7 nucleotides agree with TRBD1. The CDR3 is 14 residues long. Trimming took 2 bases from V and 8 from J; bases not matched to a gene: 9. Germline lookup yields CDR1 SGHRS and CDR2 YFSETQ.

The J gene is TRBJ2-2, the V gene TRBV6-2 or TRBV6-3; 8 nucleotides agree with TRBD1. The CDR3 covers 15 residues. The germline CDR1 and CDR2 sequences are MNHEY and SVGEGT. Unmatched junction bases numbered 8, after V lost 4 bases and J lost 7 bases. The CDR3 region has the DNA TGTGCCAGCAGTTTGGCCAGGACAGGGCACGGGGAGCTGTTTTTT. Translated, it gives CASSLARTGHGELFF.

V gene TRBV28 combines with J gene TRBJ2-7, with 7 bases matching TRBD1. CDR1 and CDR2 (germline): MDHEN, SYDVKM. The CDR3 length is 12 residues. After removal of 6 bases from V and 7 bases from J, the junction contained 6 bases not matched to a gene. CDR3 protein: CASRWTRGEQYF. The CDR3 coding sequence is TGTGCCAGCAGATGGACCAGGGGGGAGCAGTACTTC.